A selection of T cell receptor beta chains follows, all from one sample in a study of beta chain features in type 1 diabetes. Assay used: immunoSEQ multiplex PCR; TCRdb lists only in-frame clones, some missing. The sample has hundreds of thousands of clones, about 14% seen once. The specimen was naive CD4+ T cells from blood. The receptors stem from a man aged 18-30 years with type 1 diabetes. Both conserved end residues are part of each CDR3. A D gene is named only where the DNA matches it firmly. For some rows the clone size is stated as once, few or many, or as a class when expanded; others skip it.

>.|TRBV5-1|TRBJ1-5|.
TGCGCCAGCAGCTTGGAAGGTGGTCAGCCCCAGCATTTT
CASSLEGGQPQHF
>TRBD2|TRBV14|TRBJ2-3|.
TGTGCCAGCAGCCTGTTCGTGCGGGGGAGCACAGATACGCAGTATTTT
CASSLFVRGSTDTQYF
>TRBD1|TRBV18|TRBJ2-7|few
TGTGCCAGCTCTACGGGGACAGGGGCCTACGAGCAGTACTTC
CASSTGTGAYEQYF
>.|TRBV6-1|TRBJ2-5|few
TGTGCCAGCGGAACGTCGTGGGAGACCCAGTACTTC
CASGTSWETQYF
>.|TRBV9|TRBJ1-6|few
TGTGCCAGCAGCCTCGAGTCCTATAATTCACCCCTCCACTTT
CASSLESYNSPLHF
>.|TRBV19|TRBJ1-5|.
TGTGCCAGTAGTATCTCGAGGGCAGCTGAGAGTCAGCCCCAGCATTTT
CASSISRAAESQPQHF
>.|TRBV7-3|TRBJ1-1|.
TGTGCCAGCAGTCAGGGGCAGATGAACACTGAAGCTTTCTTT
CASSQGQMNTEAFF
>TRBD2|TRBV9|TRBJ2-3|.
TGTGCCAGCAGCGTAGAATTTGGGACTAGCGGGAGCAACACAGATACGCAGTATTTT
CASSVEFGTSGSNTDTQYF
>.|TRBV2|TRBJ2-2|.
TGTGCCAGCAGTTCACAAGGACCGGGGACCGGGGAGCTGTTTTTT
CASSSQGPGTGELFF
>.|TRBV4-3|TRBJ1-2|.
TGCGCCAGCAGCCAAGATCCCACAGGCAGCGTGGCGAGCACCTTC
CASSQDPTGSVASTF
>.|TRBV28|TRBJ2-2|few
TGTGCCACTTCCACCGCGAGGACCGGGGAGCTGTTTTTT
CATSTARTGELFF
>TRBD1|TRBV7-6|TRBJ2-5|few
TGTGCCAGCAGCAAACAGGGACAGACACAAGAGACCCAGTACTTC
CASSKQGQTQETQYF
>.|TRBV11-1|TRBJ1-1|few
TGTGCCAGCAGCTTAGGGGGGGAAGATCGAGCTTTCTTT
CASSLGGEDRAFF
>.|TRBV6-5|TRBJ2-3|few
TGTGCCAGCAGTCAACTAGGTGCAGATACGCAGTATTTT
CASSQLGADTQYF
>.|TRBV12-5|TRBJ2-5|few
TGTGCTAGTGGTTCGGGACTTGTAGAGACCCAGTACTTC
CASGSGLVETQYF
>.|TRBV4-1|TRBJ1-2|.
TGCGCCAGCAGCCACCTAATGACAGATTCTAACTATGGCTACACCTTC
CASSHLMTDSNYGYTF
>TRBD2|TRBV14|TRBJ2-3|.
TGTGCCAGCAGCCAGGGGGGACTAGGAACAGATACGCAGTATTTC
CASSQGGLGTDTQYF